This T cell receptor (beta chain) came from a study of blood T cell repertoires in COVID-19. Study-level background: Specimens from acute and convalescent COVID-19 originated in the United States, Italy and Spain. PBMCs, B-cell-depleted T cells, or T cells provided the cDNA or gDNA that made up the material.

Original analysis: By means of reference gene primer amplification, nucleated cell counts were estimated. The repertoire was sequenced with immunoSEQ multiplex PCR; TCRdb's copy has only in-frame clones and lacks some. V and J calls and clone size come straight from that table; D and trimming were deduced from the DNA. The table shows just over 300,000 clones, with 87% occurring only once. There are 15 residues in the CDR3. Germline V lookup: CDR1 MNHNS, CDR2 SASEGT. V lost 5 bases to trimming and J lost 4 bases; unmatched junction nucleotides: 8. V and J are TRBV6-1 and TRBJ1-5; 7 positions agree with TRBD1. Sequenced material: peripheral blood. This receptor was identified in a man aged 18 to 30 with active or convalescent COVID-19. CDR3 amino acids: CASSTPEGANQPQHF. CDR3 DNA sequence: TGTGCCAGCAGTACCCCGGAGGGGGCAAATCAGCCCCAGCATTTT.